This passage covers 32 T cell receptor beta chains from one sample sequenced in a study of CD8 T cells in Susac syndrome (dated by TCRdb to about 2019). The receptor library was made with the immunoSEQ multiplex PCR assay. RNA was extracted with the RNeasy kit and about 0.45 to 1 ug was reverse transcribed using random hexamers. In-frame beta chains were kept once TCRdb had trimmed the public reads at Q25 with fastp and called clones with MiXCR. Here each entry gathers all rows of one CDR3 protein and keeps the most common genes and DNA. Counted in this sample were about 200,000 distinct CDR3 sequences; 90% to 95% of them appeared once. Of the sample, about 0.095% is held by the ten largest clones. Sequencing was carried out using CD4+ T cells from PBMCs. The receptors were sampled from a human donor in good health.

The gene calls are TRBV6-1 and TRBJ2-7; unclear D gene. Trimming took off 8 bases at V and 0 bases at J, with 8 bases between the two ends. The CDR3 is 12 residues long. CDR1 is MNHNS, CDR2 SASEGT, per germline. The CDR3 loop reads CASQDTSYEQYV. In DNA, the CDR3 is TGTGCCAGCCAAGACACCTCCTACGAGCAGTACGTC.

This clonotype occurred once. V gene TRBV18 combines with J gene TRBJ2-7; the D gene could be TRBD1 or TRBD2 (5 bases each). Germline CDR1 KGHSH, CDR2 LQKENI. The CDR3 is made up of 15 amino acids. With 4 bases removed from V and 5 bases from J, the gap between germline ends came to 18 bases. The CDR3 DNA is TGTGCCAGCTCACATGGACGGGGCTGGGGTGACGAGCAGTACTTC. Residues: CASSHGRGWGDEQYF.

This sequence joins TRBV4-1 and TRBJ2-1; 10 nucleotides align to TRBD2. Germline V lookup: CDR1 MGHRA, CDR2 YSYEKL. The CDR3 spans 16 residues. V lost 1 base to trimming and J lost 8 bases; unmatched junction nucleotides: 8. CDR3 DNA: TGCGCCAGCAGCCAAGGCCTAGCGGGAGCCGCATATGAGCAGTTCTTC. Translated, it gives CASSQGLAGAAYEQFF.

The chain is built from TRBV5-4 and TRBJ2-3; D may match TRBD1 or TRBD2 (5 bases each). V dropped 5 bases and J dropped 2 bases, with 12 bases sitting between them. Germline CDR1 SGHNT, CDR2 YYREEE (reference sequence). This CDR3 is 14 amino acids long. In DNA form, the CDR3 reads TGTGCCAGCAGATGGGACGGGATCACAGATACGCAGTATTTT. Amino acid sequence: CASRWDGITDTQYF.

The chain combines TRBV7-2 with TRBJ1-5, with D perhaps TRBD1 (5 bases). The CDR3 loop spans 14 amino acids. Trimming took off 3 bases at V and 5 bases at J, with 11 bases between the two ends. CDR1 SGHTA and CDR2 FQGNSA come from the germline V gene. DNA of the CDR3: TGTGCCAGCAGCTTGGCCGGGGGGTATCAGCCCCAGCATTTT. Translated, it gives CASSLAGGYQPQHF. Drawing the rest from reference TRBV7-2 and TRBJ1-5, the complete variable domain is GAGVSQSPSNKVTEKGKDVELRCDPISGHTALYWYRQSLGQGLEFLIYFQGNSAPDKSGLPSDRFSAERTGGSVSTLTIQRTQQEDSAVYLCASSLAGGYQPQHFGDGTRLSIL.

V gene TRBV20-1 combines with J gene TRBJ2-5, with a weak D call TRBD2 (6 bases). The CDR3 extends over 16 amino acids. The V gene's germline CDR1 is DFQATT and CDR2 SNEGSKA (reference sequence). The V end was cut by 6 bases, the J end by 4 bases, with 24 bases between. The CDR3 reads CSASTSGVGVRETQYF. The CDR3, as DNA: TGCAGTGCCTCCACCTCGGGAGTCGGGGTCAGAGAGACCCAGTACTTC.

This sequence joins TRBV7-2 and TRBJ2-7, with 11 positions matching TRBD1. The V and J ends lost 2 bases and 2 bases, in that order; junction bases with no gene match: 2. In germline, CDR1 is SGHTA, CDR2 FQGNSA. This CDR3 is built from 15 residues. The CDR3 DNA reads as TGTGCCAGCAGCTTAACGGGACAGGGGGCCTACGAGCAGTACGTC. Translation gives CASSLTGQGAYEQYV.

The rearrangement uses TRBV29-1 and TRBJ2-3; 10 positions match TRBD2. Germline trimming cut 4 bases from V and 2 bases from J; bases unmatched to any gene: 6. Germline CDR1 SQVTM, CDR2 ANQGSEA. This CDR3 is built from 15 residues. CDR3 in amino acids: CSVAGLAGVTDTQYF. CDR3 bases: TGCAGCGTTGCGGGCCTAGCGGGAGTCACAGATACGCAGTATTTT.

The chain uses TRBV7-2 and TRBJ2-3; D unclear. The CDR3 is 14 residues long. CDR1 SGHTA and CDR2 FQGNSA come from the germline V gene. Trimming took off 0 bases at V and 1 base at J, with 5 bases between the two ends. This CDR3 reads CASSLARGTDTQYF. CDR3 sequence (DNA): TGTGCCAGCAGCTTAGCCCGGGGCACAGATACGCAGTATTTT.

The CDR3 DNA is TGCAGCGCCAGACAGGCGAACACTGAAGCTTTCTTT. This encodes CSARQANTEAFF. The rearrangement links TRBV29-1 to TRBJ1-1; possible D gene TRBD1, 6 bases. CDR3 length: 12 residues. The ends were cut back, 7 bases at V and 1 base at J, with 10 bases in the middle. CDR1 is SQVTM and CDR2 is ANQGSEA in the germline V gene. Variable domain in full (rest from reference TRBV29-1 and TRBJ1-1): SAVISQKPSRDICQRGTSLTIQCQVDSQVTMMFWYRQQPGQSLTLIATANQGSEATYESGFVIDKFPISRPNLTFSTLTVSNMSPEDSSIYLCSARQANTEAFFGQGTRLTVV.

The chain has TRBV11-2 and TRBJ1-6; the D is unclear. The germline gives CDR1 SGHAT, CDR2 FQNNGV. The CDR3 length is 13 residues. Trimming cost V 4 bases and J 7 bases, with 8 bases left between them. This chain's CDR3 is CASSYNRNSPLHF. As DNA, the CDR3 is TGTGCCAGCAGCTACAACAGAAATTCACCCCTCCACTTT.

This clonotype was recorded once. V is TRBV30 and J is TRBJ1-5; D is unresolved. CDR3 length: 13 amino acids. Trimming stripped 3 bases from V and 9 bases from J, with 15 bases between. The germline V gene encodes CDR1 GTSNPN and CDR2 SVGIG (reference sequence). This CDR3 reads CAWSEAPVMPQHF. The CDR3 DNA sequence: TGTGCCTGGAGCGAAGCCCCCGTCATGCCCCAGCATTTT.

V gene TRBV18 combines with J gene TRBJ2-5; D is perhaps TRBD2 (6 bases). V was shortened by 6 bases and J by 5 bases, with 7 bases between the two germline ends. This CDR3 comprises 11 residues. CDR1 is KGHSH and CDR2 is LQKENI in the germline V gene. The CDR3 region has the DNA TGTGCCAGCTCGCGGGACGAGACCCAGTACTTC. As protein: CASSRDETQYF. The entire variable domain, with the rest obtained from reference TRBV18 and TRBJ2-5, is as follows: NAGVMQNPRHLVRRRGQEARLRCSPMKGHSHVYWYRQLPEEGLKFMVYLQKENIIDESGMPKERFSAEFPKEGPSILRIQQVVRGDSAAYFCASSRDETQYFGPGTRLLVL.

This clonotype appeared a single time. This chain uses TRBV7-2 with TRBJ1-2; D not certain. V lost 1 base and J 0 bases, leaving 6 bases between the germline ends. This CDR3 is 14 amino acids long. Looked up from germline, CDR1 is SGHTA and CDR2 is FQGNSA. Here the CDR3 reads CASSLDPANYGYTF. The CDR3 DNA follows: TGTGCCAGCAGCTTAGATCCTGCTAACTATGGCTACACCTTC.

This chain uses TRBV5-1 with TRBJ1-6; 7 bases are shared with TRBD1. The length of the CDR3 is 13 residues. Losses at the gene ends were 4 bases for V and 9 bases for J; bases not matched to a gene: 4. CDR1 is SGHRS and CDR2 is YFSETQ in the germline V gene. As DNA, the CDR3 is TGCGCCAGCAGCCTCGACAGGGTTTCACCCCTCCACTTT. It codes for CASSLDRVSPLHF.

The V and J genes are TRBV6-2 or TRBV6-3 and TRBJ1-2, with D perhaps TRBD1 (5 bases). CDR3 length: 12 residues. V lost 7 bases and J 8 bases, leaving 14 bases between the germline ends. Germline assignment: CDR1 MNHEY and CDR2 SVGEGT. The CDR3 reads CASTDSLRGYTF. In DNA, the CDR3 is TGTGCCAGCACCGACAGCCTGAGGGGCTACACCTTC.

This clonotype was seen a single time. The chain employs TRBV24-1 and TRBJ2-2; TRBD1 aligns across 7 bases. The CDR3 extends over 13 amino acids. Germline CDR1 KGHDR, CDR2 SFDVKD. The junction had 2 bases not matched to a gene; V was cut back by 7 bases and J by 4 bases. CDR3 coding DNA: TGTGCCACCAGGGACAGGACCACCGGGGAGCTGTTTTTT. Translation gives CATRDRTTGELFF.

This chain connects TRBV12-3 or TRBV12-4 to TRBJ2-7; D tentatively reads TRBD1 or TRBD2 (5 bases each). The CDR3 has 14 residues. Between the trimmed V and J ends, which lost 5 bases and 9 bases, there was a span of 20 bases. The CDR3 region has the DNA TGTGCCAGCAGTCTTGGGACCGACCCGAAGCGGCAGTACTTC. Its protein product is CASSLGTDPKRQYF.

In this sample, this clonotype turned up once. This rearrangement joins TRBV19 to TRBJ2-3, with D perhaps TRBD2 (6 bases). The germline V and J ends were trimmed by 11 bases and 3 bases, with 15 bases remaining between them. CDR3 length: 13 residues. Germline V gene sequence: CDR1 LNHDA, CDR2 SQIVND (reference sequence). The CDR3: CAAGSTGTDTQYF. As DNA, the CDR3 is TGTGCCGCCGGGAGCACGGGAACAGATACGCAGTATTTT.

On this clonotype itself: Germline and junction disagree at one end, which may indicate a read error. The rearrangement uses TRBV2 and TRBJ1-4; TRBD1 aligns across 7 bases. This CDR3 is built from 14 residues. The germline CDR1 and CDR2 sequences are SNHLY and FYNNEI. CDR3 protein: CASREGRDSEKLFF. DNA of the CDR3: TGTGCCAGCAGAGAAGGCCGGGACAGTGAAAAACTGTTTTTT.

The rearrangement uses TRBV2 and TRBJ1-2; D remains unclear. This CDR3 region has 13 residues. Germline lookup yields CDR1 SNHLY and CDR2 FYNNEI. V lost 8 bases and J 0 bases, leaving 10 bases between the germline ends. This chain's CDR3 is CASRFWSNYGYTF. The CDR3, as DNA: TGTGCCAGCCGGTTCTGGTCTAACTATGGCTACACCTTC.

This chain uses TRBV29-1 with TRBJ1-2; TRBD1 matches at 7 bases. CDR1 is SQVTM and CDR2 is ANQGSEA in the germline V gene. The CDR3 is 16 amino acids. The V segment lost 6 bases and the J segment 0 bases; nucleotides outside the gene matches: 13. The CDR3 bases are TGCAGCGTCCGAGGGGAGGACAGGCGAACTAACTATGGCTACACCTTC. Translation: CSVRGEDRRTNYGYTF.

This CDR3 is CASSTLSYEQYV. In DNA, the CDR3 is TGTGCCAGCTCAACCCTCTCCTACGAGCAGTACGTC. V is TRBV7-8 and J is TRBJ2-7, with unresolved D. Trimming shortened V by 8 bases and J by 0 bases, and 8 bases separated the two germline ends. Germline V gene lookup returns CDR1 SGHVS and CDR2 FQNEAQ. The CDR3 is made up of 12 amino acids.

The chain links TRBV3-1 to TRBJ1-1; TRBD1 matches at 7 bases. The CDR3 runs to 16 residues. V was pared by 4 bases and J by 0 bases, with 8 bases of the junction left unmatched. Germline V lookup: CDR1 LGHDT, CDR2 YNNKEL (reference sequence). The CDR3 DNA follows: TGTGCCAGCAGCCCCCCTGTGGGACAGATGAACACTGAAGCTTTCTTT. Its translation is CASSPPVGQMNTEAFF. Together with reference TRBV3-1 and TRBJ1-1, the CDR3 gives the full variable domain: DTAVSQTPKYLVTQMGNDKSIKCEQNLGHDTMYWYKQDSKKFLKIMFSYNNKELIINETVPNRFSPKSPDKAHLNLHINSLELGDSAVYFCASSPPVGQMNTEAFFGQGTRLTVV.

This chain uses TRBV30 with TRBJ2-3; perhaps TRBD2 as D (5 bases). Germline assignment: CDR1 GTSNPN and CDR2 SVGIG (reference sequence). This CDR3 has 13 residues. V was cut by 7 bases and J by 2 bases, with 13 bases left in between. In DNA form, the CDR3 reads TGTGCCTTAAATAAGCGGATCACAGATACGCAGTATTTT. Translated, it gives CALNKRITDTQYF.

The rearrangement uses TRBV20-1 and TRBJ1-2, with 11 bases aligning to TRBD1. Germline-derived CDR1 and CDR2 are DFQATT and SNEGSKA (reference sequence). There are 13 residues in the CDR3. With 2 bases clipped from V and 8 bases from J, the junction kept 4 bases outside the gene matches. The CDR3 spells CSARSDRGRGYTF. In DNA form, the CDR3 reads TGCAGTGCTAGATCGGACAGGGGGCGAGGCTACACCTTC.

The CDR3, as DNA: TGCAGTGCTAGACTAGCGGGAAAAGATACGCAGTATTTT. It yields the protein CSARLAGKDTQYF. The chain combines TRBV20-1 with TRBJ2-3, with 9 bases lining up with TRBD2. The CDR3 has 13 residues. CDR1 DFQATT and CDR2 SNEGSKA come from the germline V gene (reference sequence). V shed 2 bases and J 5 bases; nucleotides not matched to a gene: 2.

The V and J genes are TRBV2 and TRBJ1-6; D remains ambiguous. With 8 bases removed from V and 10 bases from J, the gap between germline ends came to 12 bases. The V gene's germline CDR1 is SNHLY and CDR2 FYNNEI. This CDR3 has 12 residues. CDR3 nucleotides: TGTGCCAGCGCCAAAGGTAGCTCACCCCTCCACTTT. This encodes CASAKGSSPLHF.

V and J are TRBV27 and TRBJ2-6; unclear D gene. Germline V gene lookup returns CDR1 MNHEY and CDR2 SMNVEV (reference sequence). V lost 6 bases and J lost 0, with 12 bases in between. The CDR3 contains 16 residues. The DNA of the CDR3 is TGTGCCAGCAGACTGAGGTCTGGCTCTGGGGCCAACGTCCTGACTTTC. Encoded protein: CASRLRSGSGANVLTF. The complete variable domain, with remaining parts taken from reference TRBV27 and TRBJ2-6, reads EAQVTQNPRYLITVTGKKLTVTCSQNMNHEYMSWYRQDPGLGLRQIYYSMNVEVTDKGDVPEGYKVSRKEKRNFPLILESPSPNQTSLYFCASRLRSGSGANVLTFGAGSRLTVL.

The V and J genes are TRBV30 and TRBJ2-6, with a tentative D call TRBD2 (5 bases). This CDR3 is 14 amino acids long. The germline V and J ends were trimmed by 3 bases and 4 bases, with 10 bases remaining between them. Germline CDR1 GTSNPN, CDR2 SVGIG (reference sequence). CDR3 bases: TGTGCCTGGAGGTCGGAGGCCGGGGCCAACGTCCTGACTTTC. It is translated as CAWRSEAGANVLTF.

The chain combines TRBV3-1 with TRBJ1-5; 9 bases map to TRBD1. The CDR3 covers 15 residues. The germline V gene has CDR1 LGHDT and CDR2 YNNKEL (reference sequence). V lost 4 bases, J lost 3 bases, and 4 bases stayed unmatched. In DNA form, the CDR3 reads TGTGCCAGCAGCCCCGGGACAGGGTACAATCAGCCCCAGCATTTT. It specifies CASSPGTGYNQPQHF.

CDR3 coding DNA: TGTGCCAGCAGCCTAAGGGTCAACTACAATGAGCAGTTCTTC. Its protein product is CASSLRVNYNEQFF. The chain links TRBV11-2 to TRBJ2-1; D gene ambiguous. Germline V gene data show CDR1 as SGHAT and CDR2 as FQNNGV. The V gene lost 5 bases and the J gene lost 3 bases, with 11 bases spanning the gap. This CDR3 has 14 amino acids. Complete variable domain (other parts from reference TRBV11-2 and TRBJ2-1): EAGVAQSPRYKIIEKRQSVAFWCNPISGHATLYWYQQILGQGPKLLIQFQNNGVVDDSQLPKDRFSAERLKGVDSTLKIQPAKLEDSAVYLCASSLRVNYNEQFFGPGTRLTVL.